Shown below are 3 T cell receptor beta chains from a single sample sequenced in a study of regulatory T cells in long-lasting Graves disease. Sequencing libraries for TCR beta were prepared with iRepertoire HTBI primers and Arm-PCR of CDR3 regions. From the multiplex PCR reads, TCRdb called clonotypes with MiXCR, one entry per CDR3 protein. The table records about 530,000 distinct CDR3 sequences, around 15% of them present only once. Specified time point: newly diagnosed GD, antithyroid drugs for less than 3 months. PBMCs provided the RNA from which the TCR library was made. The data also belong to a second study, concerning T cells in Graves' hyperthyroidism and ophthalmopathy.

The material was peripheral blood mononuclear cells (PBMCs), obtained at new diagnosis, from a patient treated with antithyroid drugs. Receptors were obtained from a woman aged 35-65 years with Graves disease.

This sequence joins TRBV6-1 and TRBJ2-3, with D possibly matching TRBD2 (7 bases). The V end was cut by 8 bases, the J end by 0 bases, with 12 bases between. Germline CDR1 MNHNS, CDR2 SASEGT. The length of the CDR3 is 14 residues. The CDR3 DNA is TGTGCCAGCCAAAGGGGGGGGAGCACAGATACGCAGTATTTT. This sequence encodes CASQRGGSTDTQYF.

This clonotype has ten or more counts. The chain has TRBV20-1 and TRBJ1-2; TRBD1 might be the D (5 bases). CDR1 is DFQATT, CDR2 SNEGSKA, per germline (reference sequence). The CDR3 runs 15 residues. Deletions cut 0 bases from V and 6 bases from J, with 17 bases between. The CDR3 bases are TGCAGTGCTAGAGATCCGATACGTGGGGGGGATGGCTACACCTTC. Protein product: CSARDPIRGGDGYTF.

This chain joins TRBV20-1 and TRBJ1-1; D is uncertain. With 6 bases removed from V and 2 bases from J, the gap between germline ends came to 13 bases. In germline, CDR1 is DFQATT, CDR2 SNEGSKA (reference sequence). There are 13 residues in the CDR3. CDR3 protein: CSARGPLNTEAFF. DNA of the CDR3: TGCAGTGCCCGAGGACCCCTTAACACTGAAGCTTTCTTT.